The clone carrying this T cell receptor (beta chain) was recorded many times. The antigen is unknown. Per germline, CDR1 MDHEN and CDR2 SYDVKM. The CDR3 contains 16 residues. The junction had 7 bases not matched to a gene; V was cut back by 6 bases and J by 2 bases. TCRdb independently ran MiXCR on the reads; one entry per CDR3 protein. The sample lists under 250,000 distinct CDR3 sequences, 9% to 15% seen once, with under 2% in the top ten. The sample originates from a study of T cell repertoires in cytomegalovirus infection. On the study more broadly: Both CMV infection and a matching HLA type were indicated by public TCR beta signatures. Study-wide results and caveats: Cumulative public TCR beta family frequency identified CMV carriers with the relevant HLA. HLA-C-restricted TCR beta clonotypes specific for CMV led the ex vivo response.

The TCR comes from a human donor in good health (CMV status not recorded). Some clones in this sample may be carry-over from other donors' samples. The chain uses TRBV28 and TRBJ1-1; 12 bases align to TRBD1. Sequencing was done on a sample of PBMCs. The CDR3 is CASRQPGQGANTEAFF. DNA for the CDR3: TGTGCCAGCAGGCAACCGGGACAGGGGGCCAACACTGAAGCTTTCTTT.